The present T cell receptor beta chain was sequenced within a study of beta chain features in type 1 diabetes. Each of the sorted populations had a purity greater than 98%. What was sequenced were expressed TCRB transcripts, since all of the isolated RNA had been reverse transcribed. Profiled with immunoSEQ multiplex PCR; TCRdb holds only in-frame clones, not every one. The sample records fewer than 250,000 clones, under 70% being singletons. Trimming took 0 bases from V and 2 from J, leaving 12 bases between them. The CDR3 length is 15 residues. Per the germline V gene, CDR1 is GTSNPN and CDR2 is SVGIG (reference sequence).

Sequenced input: naive CD4+ T cells from blood. The V call is TRBV30, the J call TRBJ2-3; unclear D gene. This clonotype was sampled from a man aged 25-40 years in good health. The CDR3 sequence: CAWSVRSVITDTQYF. The CDR3 DNA reads TGTGCCTGGAGTGTAAGGAGCGTGATCACAGATACGCAGTATTTT.